These 20 T cell receptor beta chains share one sample of origin, sequenced in a study of blood T cell repertoires in COVID-19. Assay used: immunoSEQ multiplex PCR; TCRdb lists only in-frame clones, some missing. The sample has roughly 180,000 clones; 65% to 90% are singletons. Sequenced: PBMCs or T cells enriched from blood (not recorded which). These receptors were collected from a man in his forties or fifties who had recovered from COVID-19.

The V and J genes are TRBV7-6 and TRBJ2-7; 9 positions agree with TRBD1. This CDR3 comprises 15 residues. Germline lookup yields CDR1 SGHVS and CDR2 FNYEAQ. The V gene end was trimmed by 1 base and the J gene end by 2 bases; junction bases not matched to a gene: 3. CDR3 coding DNA: TGTGCCAGCAGCTTAGGACAGGGGGGAGCCTACGAGCAGTACGTC. It translates to CASSLGQGGAYEQYV.

This rearrangement joins TRBV5-4 to TRBJ2-1, with 9 bases identical to TRBD2. This CDR3 region has 16 residues. V lost 0 bases and J lost 4; bases outside the gene matches: 5. Germline CDR1 reads SGHNT; CDR2 reads YYREEE (reference sequence). The CDR3 loop reads CASSLAPTSGYNEQFF. The CDR3 DNA sequence: TGTGCCAGCAGCTTGGCCCCGACTAGCGGTTACAATGAGCAGTTCTTC. The entire variable domain, with the rest obtained from reference TRBV5-4 and TRBJ2-1, is as follows: ETGVTQSPTHLIKTRGQQVTLRCSSQSGHNTVSWYQQALGQGPQFIFQYYREEENGRGNFPPRFSGLQFPNYSSELNVNALELDDSALYLCASSLAPTSGYNEQFFGPGTRLTVL.

V is TRBV3-1 (or the pseudogene TRBV3-2) and J is TRBJ1-2; D gene unclear. Trimming took off 3 bases at V and 6 bases at J, with 11 bases between the two ends. This CDR3 comprises 13 residues. Looked up from germline, CDR1 is LGHDT and CDR2 is YNNKEL (reference sequence). The CDR3 sequence: CASSHHGEHGYTF. CDR3 coding DNA: TGTGCCAGCAGCCACCATGGGGAGCATGGCTACACCTTC.

The genes are TRBV5-1 and TRBJ2-3, with 9 bases lining up with TRBD2. The CDR3 consists of 16 residues. V was pared by 4 bases and J by 0 bases, with 6 bases of the junction left unmatched. Germline V lookup: CDR1 SGHRS, CDR2 YFSETQ. This CDR3 is CASSLLAGISTDTQYF. In nucleotides, the CDR3 is TGCGCCAGCAGCCTCCTAGCGGGGATCAGCACAGATACGCAGTATTTT.

The V and J genes are TRBV11-3 and TRBJ2-3; a weak D match, TRBD2 (5 bases). Germline V gene sequence: CDR1 SGHNT, CDR2 YENEEA. This CDR3 is 16 amino acids long. V gave up 3 bases and J gave up 0 bases, with 13 bases separating them. The CDR3 bases are TGTGCCAGCAGCTTCGGGGTTTTTGGGAGCACAGATACGCAGTATTTT. Encoded protein: CASSFGVFGSTDTQYF.

The rearrangement joins TRBV9 to TRBJ1-4; TRBD1 matches 9 bases. Germline trimming cut 3 bases from V and 8 bases from J; bases unmatched to any gene: 8. There are 15 residues in the CDR3. Germline CDR1 is SGDLS and CDR2 is YYNGEE. CDR3 in DNA: TGTGCCAGCAGCGCGAGGGACAGGGCGGACGAAAAACTGTTTTTT. Translation gives CASSARDRADEKLFF.

The chain combines TRBV12-3 or TRBV12-4 with TRBJ2-3; unclear D gene. The V gene lost 5 bases and the J gene lost 2 bases, with 5 bases spanning the gap. The CDR3 is made up of 12 amino acids. The CDR3 region has the DNA TGTGCCAGCAGTGTCCTCACAGATACGCAGTATTTT. It translates to CASSVLTDTQYF.

The chain uses TRBV7-2 and TRBJ2-1; 8 bases are shared with TRBD2. The CDR3 extends over 15 amino acids. V gave up 4 bases and J gave up 4 bases; unmatched junction bases: 6. Germline CDR1 is SGHTA and CDR2 is FQGNSA. CDR3 DNA sequence: TGTGCCAGCAGCTATTTAGCGGGGATTTACAATGAGCAGTTCTTC. Amino acids: CASSYLAGIYNEQFF.

The chain is built from TRBV6-5 and TRBJ1-3; possibly TRBD1 for D (6 bases). Germline V gene data show CDR1 as MNHEY and CDR2 as SVGAGI. The CDR3 sequence is 15 residues long. The V end was cut by 2 bases, the J end by 0 bases, with 8 bases between. The CDR3 nucleotides are TGTGCCAGCAGTTACAAAGGGGGCTCTGGAAACACCATATATTTT. This sequence encodes CASSYKGGSGNTIYF.

The chain employs TRBV7-2 and TRBJ1-2, with 7 bases aligning to TRBD1. With 4 bases clipped from V and 6 bases from J, the junction kept 8 bases outside the gene matches. Germline CDR1 SGHTA, CDR2 FQGNSA. The CDR3 totals 14 residues. CDR3 coding DNA: TGTGCCAGCAGCTCGCGACAGGGAACGGATGGCTACACCTTC. Encoded protein: CASSSRQGTDGYTF. The whole variable domain, remainder taken from reference TRBV7-2 and TRBJ1-2, is GAGVSQSPSNKVTEKGKDVELRCDPISGHTALYWYRQSLGQGLEFLIYFQGNSAPDKSGLPSDRFSAERTGGSVSTLTIQRTQQEDSAVYLCASSSRQGTDGYTFGSGTRLTVV.

The chain combines TRBV4-3 with TRBJ2-2, with D perhaps matching TRBD2 (5 bases). Trimming took 0 bases from V and 4 from J, leaving 21 bases between them. Looked up from germline, CDR1 is LGHNA and CDR2 is YSLEER. This CDR3 comprises 19 residues. The CDR3, as DNA: TGCGCCAGCAGCCAAGATCCGGGTGGACGCGGGTGGAGCACCGGGGAGCTGTTTTTT. Translating it yields CASSQDPGGRGWSTGELFF.

The chain couples TRBV6-9 to TRBJ1-5, with TRBD1 matching over 7 bases. The V and J ends lost 0 bases and 2 bases, in that order; junction bases with no gene match: 13. The CDR3 sequence is 19 residues long. The germline gives CDR1 MNHGY, CDR2 SVAAGI. The CDR3 nucleotides are TGTGCCAGCAGTTATTCTCAGGGGGAAACCCCCGGGGGCAATCAGCCCCAGCATTTT. It translates to CASSYSQGETPGGNQPQHF.

This chain connects TRBV5-1 to TRBJ1-4, with 7 nucleotides matching TRBD1. The CDR3 is made up of 15 amino acids. From germline, CDR1 is SGHRS and CDR2 YFSETQ. With 0 bases clipped from V and 6 bases from J, the junction kept 5 bases outside the gene matches. CDR3 nucleotides: TGCGCCAGCAGCTTGGCCGGGACAGCTGATGAAAAACTGTTTTTT. Its translation is CASSLAGTADEKLFF.

This clone was recorded once. The J gene is TRBJ2-7, the V gene TRBV10-3; D perhaps matches TRBD2 (6 bases). V lost 0 bases, J lost 2 bases, and 11 bases lay in between. Germline values: CDR1 ENHRY, CDR2 SYGVKD. The CDR3 contains 15 residues. CDR3 loop: CAISESTGGTYEQYF. The CDR3 nucleotides read TGTGCCATCAGTGAGTCGACTGGGGGGACCTACGAGCAGTACTTC.

This clone appeared once. The CDR3, as DNA: TGTGCCAGCAGCTTACGTAGCGGGGGGCGTGGTCAAGAGACCCAGTACTTC. As protein: CASSLRSGGRGQETQYF. The chain links TRBV7-2 to TRBJ2-5, with 10 bases that match TRBD2. Germline CDR1 SGHTA, CDR2 FQGNSA. V shed 2 bases and J 2 bases; nucleotides not matched to a gene: 8. The CDR3 extends over 17 amino acids.

J is TRBJ2-7 and V is TRBV11-3; 8 bases agree with TRBD1. This CDR3 contains 17 residues. V lost 7 bases and J lost 1; bases outside the gene matches: 15. Germline values: CDR1 SGHNT, CDR2 YENEEA. The CDR3 sequence: CASTLDSRDRPSYEQYF. The CDR3 DNA sequence: TGTGCCAGCACCCTAGACTCGAGGGACAGGCCTTCCTACGAGCAGTACTTC.

The rearrangement joins TRBV6-7 to TRBJ1-4, with 10 bases identical to TRBD1. TRBV6-7 is an ORF for which the function is uncertain. J was trimmed by 3 bases and V by 5 bases; bases with no gene match: 6. The CDR3 is 16 residues long. CDR3 sequence: CASSRQGATPNEKLFF. The CDR3 region has the DNA TGTGCCAGCAGTAGACAGGGGGCAACGCCTAATGAAAAACTGTTTTTT.

V and J are TRBV7-2 and TRBJ1-2, with no clear D. Trimming shortened V by 8 bases and J by 2 bases, and 15 bases separated the two germline ends. This CDR3 comprises 14 residues. Per germline, CDR1 SGHTA and CDR2 FQGNSA. The DNA of the CDR3 is TGTGCCAGCCGTTCCGCGGGGATAAACTATGGCTACACCTTC. Residues: CASRSAGINYGYTF.

This clone appeared a few times. This sequence joins TRBV30 and TRBJ2-1; D is unresolved. The CDR3 sequence is 14 residues long. Germline V CDR1 and CDR2: GTSNPN, SVGIG (reference sequence). The germline V and J ends were trimmed by 0 bases and 3 bases, with 9 bases remaining between them. CDR3 nucleotide sequence: TGTGCCTGGAGTGTAGATGCGGTCTACAATGAGCAGTTCTTC. This translates into CAWSVDAVYNEQFF.

The rearrangement links TRBV29-1 to TRBJ1-3; D ambiguous. Germline loops: CDR1 SQVTM, CDR2 ANQGSEA. The CDR3 spans 10 residues. The CDR3 DNA reads TGCATCTACTGCGGGAACACCATATATTTT. It yields the protein CIYCGNTIYF. The complete variable domain, with remaining parts taken from reference TRBV29-1 and TRBJ1-3, reads SAVISQKPSRDICQRGTSLTIQCQVDSQVTMMFWYRQQPGQSLTLIATANQGSEATYESGFVIDKFPISRPNLTFSTLTVSNMSPEDSSIYLCIYCGNTIYFGEGSWLTVV.